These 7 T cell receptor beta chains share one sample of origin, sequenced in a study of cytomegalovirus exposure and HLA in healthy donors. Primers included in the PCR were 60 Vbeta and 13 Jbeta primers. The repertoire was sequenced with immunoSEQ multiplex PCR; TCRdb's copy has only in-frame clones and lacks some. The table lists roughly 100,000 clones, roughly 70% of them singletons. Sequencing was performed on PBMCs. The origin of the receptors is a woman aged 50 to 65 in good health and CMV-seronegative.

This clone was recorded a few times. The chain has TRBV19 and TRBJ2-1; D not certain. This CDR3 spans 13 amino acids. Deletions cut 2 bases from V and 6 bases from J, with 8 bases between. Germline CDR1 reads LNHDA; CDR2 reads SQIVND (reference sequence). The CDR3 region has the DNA TGTGCCAGTAGTATAAGTAGCCCCAATGAGCAGTTCTTC. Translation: CASSISSPNEQFF.

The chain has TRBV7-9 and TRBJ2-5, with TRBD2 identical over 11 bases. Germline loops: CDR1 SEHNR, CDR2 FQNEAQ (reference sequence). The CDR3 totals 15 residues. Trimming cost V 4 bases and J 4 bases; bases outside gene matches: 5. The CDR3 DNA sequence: TGTGCCAGCAGCTCGACCGGACTAGCGGGAGAGACCCAGTACTTC. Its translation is CASSSTGLAGETQYF.

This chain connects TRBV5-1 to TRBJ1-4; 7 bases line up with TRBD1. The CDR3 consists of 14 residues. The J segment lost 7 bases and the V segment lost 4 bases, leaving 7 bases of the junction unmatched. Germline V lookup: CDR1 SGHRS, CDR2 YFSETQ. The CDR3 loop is CASSQRTGTEKLFF. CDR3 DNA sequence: TGCGCCAGCAGCCAAAGGACAGGAACTGAAAAACTGTTTTTT.

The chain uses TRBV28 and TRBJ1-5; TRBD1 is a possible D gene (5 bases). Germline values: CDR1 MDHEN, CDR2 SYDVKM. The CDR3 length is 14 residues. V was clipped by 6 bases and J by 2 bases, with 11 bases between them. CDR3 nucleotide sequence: TGTGCCAGCAGCCGGAGGGGAGGCAATCAGCCCCAGCATTTT. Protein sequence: CASSRRGGNQPQHF.

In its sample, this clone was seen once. The CDR3 spells CASSYFATGGNEKLFF. CDR3 DNA: TGTGCCAGCAGTTACTTCGCGACAGGCGGTAATGAAAAACTGTTTTTT. The J gene is TRBJ1-4, the V gene TRBV6-5, with D possibly being TRBD1 (6 bases). V was clipped by 1 base and J by 4 bases, with 13 bases between them. Germline V gene data show CDR1 as MNHEY and CDR2 as SVGAGI. The CDR3 covers 16 residues.

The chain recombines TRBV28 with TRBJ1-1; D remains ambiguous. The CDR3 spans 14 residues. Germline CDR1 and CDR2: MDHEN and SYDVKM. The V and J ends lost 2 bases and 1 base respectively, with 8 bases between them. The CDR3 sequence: CASSLEAENTEAFF. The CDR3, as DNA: TGTGCCAGCAGTTTAGAGGCGGAGAACACTGAAGCTTTCTTT.

CDR3 nucleotides: TGTGCCAGCAGCCCCCAGGGTAAGGCTGGCAATGAGCAGTTCTTC. It is translated as CASSPQGKAGNEQFF. This rearrangement joins TRBV7-9 to TRBJ2-1, with D possibly being TRBD1 (5 bases). The length of the CDR3 is 15 residues. CDR1 and CDR2 from the germline V gene are SEHNR and FQNEAQ (reference sequence). V lost 5 bases, J lost 6 bases, and 17 bases lay in between.